Shown below are 17 T cell receptor beta chains from a single sample sequenced in a study of blood T cell repertoires in COVID-19. Measured with immunoSEQ multiplex PCR; TCRdb has only the in-frame clones, and not every one. The sample has 360,000 or so clones, about 92% seen once. Sample: peripheral blood. All receptors come from a woman aged 55-70 years with COVID-19, enrolled during active disease.

The V and J genes are TRBV5-4 and TRBJ2-7; D possibly corresponds to TRBD2 (6 bases). CDR3 length: 16 residues. Trimming removed 1 base at V and 5 bases at J, with 19 bases between. CDR1 SGHNT and CDR2 YYREEE come from the germline V gene (reference sequence). As DNA, the CDR3 is TGTGCCAGCAGCTTGATCGATCGGGACTGGAGTCACGAGCAGTACTTC. Its protein product is CASSLIDRDWSHEQYF.

This sequence joins TRBV7-9 and TRBJ2-5; no clear D gene. CDR1 is SEHNR, CDR2 FQNEAQ, per germline (reference sequence). This CDR3 is 14 amino acids long. Deletions cut 1 base from V and 3 bases from J, with 9 bases between. The chain's CDR3 is CASSLEEYKETQYF. Here the CDR3 DNA reads TGTGCCAGCAGCTTAGAGGAGTACAAAGAGACCCAGTACTTC.

In this sample, this clone turned up once. This chain connects TRBV7-8 to TRBJ1-1; D call uncertain. Trimming shortened V by 3 bases and J by 2 bases, and 7 bases separated the two germline ends. This CDR3 is built from 13 residues. The germline gives CDR1 SGHVS, CDR2 FQNEAQ. This CDR3 reads CASSFPGNTEAFF. CDR3 nucleotide sequence: TGTGCCAGCAGCTTCCCGGGTAACACTGAAGCTTTCTTT.

V and J are TRBV19 and TRBJ1-2; possible D gene TRBD1, 5 bases. V dropped 4 bases and J dropped 8 bases, with 14 bases sitting between them. CDR3 length: 13 amino acids. Germline CDR1 reads LNHDA; CDR2 reads SQIVND (reference sequence). CDR3 residues: CASSTSGTVGYTF. For the CDR3, the DNA is TGTGCCAGTAGTACGTCGGGGACTGTCGGCTACACCTTC. The whole variable domain, filled in from reference TRBV19 and TRBJ1-2, reads DGGITQSPKYLFRKEGQNVTLSCEQNLNHDAMYWYRQDPGQGLRLIYYSQIVNDFQKGDIAEGYSVSREKKESFPLTVTSAQKNPTAFYLCASSTSGTVGYTFGSGTRLTVV.

This rearrangement joins TRBV12-3 or TRBV12-4 to TRBJ2-2, with D tentatively TRBD1 (5 bases). The CDR3 consists of 13 residues. V lost 8 bases and J lost 1, with 8 bases in between. In nucleotides, the CDR3 is TGTGCCAGCTGGCAGGGGAACACCGGGGAGCTGTTTTTT. It codes for CASWQGNTGELFF.

This CDR3 is CASSLEGGIQPQHF. In DNA, the CDR3 is TGCGCCAGCAGCTTGGAAGGGGGCATTCAGCCCCAGCATTTT. V and J are TRBV5-1 and TRBJ1-5; 7 nucleotides align to TRBD1. V was clipped by 0 bases and J by 6 bases; unmatched bases: 3. The CDR3 totals 14 residues. Germline lookup yields CDR1 SGHRS and CDR2 YFSETQ.

The genes are TRBV5-1 and TRBJ1-4, with TRBD1 as a possible D gene (5 bases). Germline CDR1 is SGHRS and CDR2 is YFSETQ. V was shortened by 4 bases and J by 6 bases, with 16 bases between the two germline ends. This CDR3 region has 15 residues. Here the CDR3 reads CASSLPQGLDEKLFF. CDR3 nucleotides: TGCGCCAGCAGCCTCCCCCAGGGTTTAGATGAAAAACTGTTTTTT.

The CDR3 is CASSRIGAWGTDTQYF. In DNA form, the CDR3 reads TGTGCCAGCAGTCGCATAGGGGCTTGGGGCACAGATACGCAGTATTTT. The V gene is TRBV9, the J gene TRBJ2-3, with a weak D call TRBD1 (5 bases). Trimming left V 5 bases short and J 1 base short, with 17 bases between. The CDR3 has 16 residues. Germline values: CDR1 SGDLS, CDR2 YYNGEE. The whole variable domain, remainder taken from reference TRBV9 and TRBJ2-3, is DSGVTQTPKHLITATGQRVTLRCSPRSGDLSVYWYQQSLDQGLQFLIQYYNGEERAKGNILERFSAQQFPDLHSELNLSSLELGDSALYFCASSRIGAWGTDTQYFGPGTRLTVL.

V is TRBV5-1 and J is TRBJ2-5, with a weak D call TRBD1 (5 bases). CDR3 length: 16 residues. Germline loops: CDR1 SGHRS, CDR2 YFSETQ. The germline V and J ends were trimmed by 6 bases and 4 bases, with 22 bases remaining between them. This chain's CDR3 is CASTQGLGLDTETQYF. DNA of the CDR3: TGCGCCAGCACCCAAGGGTTAGGTTTGGACACAGAGACCCAGTACTTC.

V gene TRBV6-1 combines with J gene TRBJ2-7; weak D call: TRBD2 (6 bases). The germline CDR1 and CDR2 sequences are MNHNS and SASEGT. The CDR3 is 16 amino acids. Trimming shortened V by 2 bases and J by 0 bases, and 14 bases separated the two germline ends. The CDR3 reads CASSEWVGGSSYEQYF. The CDR3 coding sequence is TGTGCCAGCAGTGAATGGGTAGGAGGGTCCTCCTACGAGCAGTACTTC.

The chain recombines TRBV18 with TRBJ2-1; 7 nucleotides align to TRBD1. From germline, CDR1 is KGHSH and CDR2 LQKENI. This CDR3 spans 17 amino acids. The V gene end was trimmed by 0 bases and the J gene end by 7 bases; junction bases not matched to a gene: 12. The CDR3 sequence is CASSPPGLRGGLNEQFF. CDR3 DNA: TGTGCCAGCTCACCACCAGGTTTAAGAGGGGGCCTGAATGAGCAGTTCTTC.

The chain joins TRBV18 to TRBJ1-2; TRBD1 matches at 9 bases. V trimming: 6 bases; J trimming: 6 bases; junction bases outside the gene matches: 5. CDR1 is KGHSH, CDR2 LQKENI, per germline. The CDR3 extends over 13 amino acids. The chain's CDR3 is CASSQRQGDGYTF. The DNA of the CDR3 is TGTGCCAGCTCCCAAAGACAGGGGGATGGCTACACCTTC.

CDR3 region: CASSGEGPFHNEQFF. CDR3 in DNA: TGTGCCAGCAGTGGGGAGGGGCCATTCCACAATGAGCAGTTCTTC. The chain is built from TRBV2 and TRBJ2-1, with 7 bases lining up with TRBD2. This CDR3 has 15 amino acids. Germline V CDR1 and CDR2: SNHLY, FYNNEI. V lost 4 bases, J lost 5 bases, and 8 bases stayed unmatched.

The gene calls are TRBV28 and TRBJ2-7; 7 bases are a match to TRBD1. The CDR3 is 16 amino acids. CDR1 and CDR2 (germline): MDHEN, SYDVKM. Trimming cost V 1 base and J 6 bases; bases outside gene matches: 12. CDR3 in amino acids: CASSLYPQQGMSEQYF. DNA of the CDR3: TGTGCCAGCAGTTTATACCCCCAACAGGGGATGAGCGAGCAGTACTTC.

The rearrangement joins TRBV5-1 to TRBJ2-2; D ambiguous. The length of the CDR3 is 14 residues. The germline gives CDR1 SGHRS, CDR2 YFSETQ. The V end lost 4 bases, the J end lost 0 bases, and 7 bases lay between the germline ends. The DNA for the CDR3 is TGCGCCAGCAGCCCAGGATCGAACACCGGGGAGCTGTTTTTT. Amino acid sequence: CASSPGSNTGELFF. The whole variable domain, remainder taken from reference TRBV5-1 and TRBJ2-2, is KAGVTQTPRYLIKTRGQQVTLSCSPISGHRSVSWYQQTPGQGLQFLFEYFSETQRNKGNFPGRFSGRQFSNSRSEMNVSTLELGDSALYLCASSPGSNTGELFFGEGSRLTVL.

The chain combines TRBV2 with TRBJ2-1, with TRBD1 matching over 9 bases. V shed 6 bases and J 8 bases; nucleotides not matched to a gene: 8. Germline V CDR1 and CDR2: SNHLY, FYNNEI. There are 14 residues in the CDR3. Written as DNA, the CDR3 is TGTGCCAGCAGCACACCGGGACAGGGCGATGAGCAGTTCTTC. This translates into CASSTPGQGDEQFF.

This chain joins TRBV2 and TRBJ2-7; no firm D call. The V end lost 3 bases, the J end lost 3 bases, and 6 bases lay between the germline ends. The length of the CDR3 is 12 residues. CDR1 is SNHLY and CDR2 is FYNNEI in the germline V gene. CDR3 coding DNA: TGTGCCAGCAGTGAGGTCAGCTACGAGCAGTACTTC. Protein product: CASSEVSYEQYF.